This T cell receptor (beta chain) was captured in a study of blood T cell repertoires in COVID-19. About the research overall: Sources were T cells, B-cell-depleted T cells, or PBMCs; the material itself was cDNA or gDNA.

Those enrolled, adults aged roughly 18 to 89 years, came from roughly 23 US areas. The CDR3 sequence is 14 residues long. V shed 10 bases and J 7 bases; nucleotides not matched to a gene: 14. CDR1 is SGHRS and CDR2 is YFSETQ in the germline V gene. In the source study's methods: How many nucleated cells were present was estimated from reference gene primer amplification. Measured with immunoSEQ multiplex PCR; TCRdb has only the in-frame clones, and not every one. V and J calls and clone size are those listed in that table; D and trimming were worked out from the DNA. The sample holds 240,000 or so clones; about 90% are singletons and the top ten take over 0.75%.

The receptor was isolated from a man between 45 and 60 years old who had been exposed to COVID-19. Sequenced material: PBMCs or T cells enriched from blood (not recorded which). This chain connects TRBV5-1 to TRBJ2-4; 7 bases align to TRBD1. CDR3 bases: TGCGCCTGCGCCTACAAAGGGGGCGAGAACATTCAGTACTTC. Amino acid sequence: CACAYKGGENIQYF.